Detailed here is one T cell receptor beta chain. Produced via immunoSEQ multiplex PCR; TCRdb's table is partial and in-frame only. The data hold some 64,000 clones, with about 91% observed a single time. V shed 8 bases and J 4 bases; nucleotides not matched to a gene: 10. This CDR3 contains 14 residues. CDR1 and CDR2 from the germline V gene are MNHEY and SMNVEV (reference sequence). This sample is drawn from a study of T cell changes during pregnancy in multiple sclerosis. V gene TRBV27 combines with J gene TRBJ2-5; TRBD1 agrees at 7 bases. This receptor was obtained from a female donor with multiple sclerosis, enrolled in a pregnancy study. Here the sequenced sample was peripheral blood, taken in the first trimester of pregnancy. CDR3 sequence: CASARTGTVETQYF. In DNA, the CDR3 is TGTGCCAGCGCGCGCACCGGGACAGTAGAGACCCAGTACTTC.